This T cell receptor beta chain was obtained from a study of tumor and adjacent non-tumor tissue in lung cancer. Study observations and caveats: Significantly higher TCR diversity was found in tumor than normal lung.

Three rounds of nested PCR, following a modified ARM-PCR protocol, produced the TCRbeta library. MiXCR, applied by TCRdb to the multiplex PCR reads, yields one record per CDR3 protein. The table includes under 140,000 distinct CDR3 sequences, over 70% detected once. On this clonotype: What it recognizes is unknown. Its ends do not fully match the called genes, so a read error is possible.

This sample's RNA came from whole unsorted tissue. Between August and November 2014, newly diagnosed, chemotherapy-naive lung cancer patients underwent thoracic surgery in China. In germline, CDR1 is DFQATT, CDR2 SNEGSKA (reference sequence). CDR3 length equals 15 residues. Input material: lung tumor tissue. The clonotype was recovered from a man between 65 and 79 years old with non-small cell lung cancer. The V and J genes are TRBV20-1 and TRBJ2-7; 12 bases are shared with TRBD2. CDR3 amino acids: CTVRDGLAGTYEHYF. The CDR3 DNA reads as TGCACTGTCAGAGATGGACTAGCGGGGACCTACGAGCACTACTTC.